This T cell receptor beta chain was found in a study of blood T cells in healthy people across ages. Study results and caveats: Because sorting was not performed, PBMCs prevented conclusive naive versus antigen-experienced comparison. Diversity figures based on one million T cells were deemed too low.

Primed by a sample-barcoded 5' primer and a J-beta primer mix, a second PCR proceeded for 7 to 11 cycles. TCRdb called the 5' RACE reads again in MiXCR, with one record for every CDR3 protein. The sample consists of 780,000 or so distinct CDR3 sequences, around 50% of them appearing once. Total RNA was isolated from each sample in quantities of at least 6 micrograms. This clonotype was counted a few times. Its antigen is currently unknown. What was sequenced was blood. This receptor was identified in a man in his forties in good health.

CDR3: CSVTQGTGENYEQYF. The CDR3 coding sequence is TGCAGCGTTACCCAGGGGACAGGAGAAAACTACGAGCAGTACTTC. The chain recombines TRBV29-1 with TRBJ2-7, with TRBD1 matching 8 bases. The trim removed 5 bases at V and 3 bases at J, leaving 12 bases unmatched. The CDR3 is made up of 15 amino acids. The germline V gene has CDR1 SQVTM and CDR2 ANQGSEA.